One sample yielded the 19 T cell receptor beta chains listed below, sequenced in a study of shared clonotypes between healthy human individuals. TCRdb keeps only in-frame clones here, not all; method: immunoSEQ multiplex PCR. The data show some 1,100,000 clones, more than 75% seen once. Input material: memory CD4+ T cells from PBMCs. Regarding subset: CD45RA-negative fraction. These receptor sequences come from a man aged 18-30 years in good health. Some clones in this sample may be carry-over from other donors' samples.

The J gene is TRBJ2-3, the V gene TRBV29-1; 13 positions match TRBD2. V lost 7 bases and J lost 3; bases outside the gene matches: 4. This CDR3 comprises 14 residues. CDR1 and CDR2 from the germline V gene are SQVTM and ANQGSEA. CDR3 nucleotides: TGCAGCGCAAGGACTAGCGGGAGTACAGATACGCAGTATTTT. It encodes CSARTSGSTDTQYF.

The chain combines TRBV7-2 with TRBJ2-7; 8 bases are shared with TRBD1. CDR1 and CDR2 from the germline V gene are SGHTA and FQGNSA. The trim removed 1 base at V and 4 bases at J, leaving 6 bases unmatched. The CDR3 totals 15 residues. For the CDR3, the DNA is TGTGCCAGCAGCTTAGAGGGCAGGGGGCTGTACGAGCAGTACTTC. As protein: CASSLEGRGLYEQYF.

The V gene is TRBV6-5, the J gene TRBJ1-5; 7 bases agree with TRBD1. Unmatched junction bases numbered 4, after V lost 2 bases and J lost 9 bases. CDR1 MNHEY and CDR2 SVGAGI come from the germline V gene. This CDR3 contains 13 residues. The CDR3 region is CASSYTRQGPQHF. In DNA, the CDR3 is TGTGCCAGCAGTTACACCAGACAGGGGCCCCAGCATTTT.

This chain links TRBV13 with TRBJ2-7; TRBD2 agrees at 11 bases. Trimming at V came to 6 bases and at J to 7 bases, leaving 5 bases not matched to a gene. Germline assignment: CDR1 PRHDT and CDR2 FYEKMQ (reference sequence). The CDR3 has 13 residues. CDR3 region: CASRVSGRGEQYF. CDR3 sequence (DNA): TGTGCCAGCAGAGTTAGCGGGAGGGGAGAGCAGTACTTC.

The chain is built from TRBV12-5 and TRBJ1-1; D is unclear. The CDR3 loop spans 13 amino acids. Trimming stripped 6 bases from V and 1 base from J, with 9 bases between. Looked up from germline, CDR1 is LGHNT and CDR2 is FRNRAP. CDR3: CASGSRKNTEAFF. DNA of the CDR3: TGTGCTAGTGGCTCGAGGAAGAACACTGAAGCTTTCTTT.

This clone was seen at least ten times. This chain uses TRBV25-1 with TRBJ1-5; a possible D gene is TRBD1 (6 bases). There are 14 residues in the CDR3. Trimming took off 2 bases at V and 4 bases at J, with 9 bases between the two ends. Germline-derived CDR1 and CDR2 are MGHDK and SYGVNS. CDR3 residues: CASSETGRNQPQHF. The CDR3 DNA reads TGTGCCAGCAGTGAAACAGGGAGGAATCAGCCCCAGCATTTT.

The V gene is TRBV7-9, the J gene TRBJ1-5; D uncertain. The CDR3 is 14 residues long. Trimming removed 4 bases from V and 5 bases from J, with 12 bases in between. CDR1 is SEHNR and CDR2 is FQNEAQ in the germline V gene (reference sequence). This CDR3 is CASSSEDGYQPQHF. The DNA for the CDR3 is TGTGCCAGCAGCTCAGAGGATGGGTATCAGCCCCAGCATTTT.

This clone was picked up a small number of times. The chain combines TRBV10-3 with TRBJ1-1; D is ambiguous. V lost 10 bases to trimming and J lost 1 base, with 13 bases between them. This CDR3 has 13 residues. The germline CDR1 and CDR2 sequences are ENHRY and SYGVKD. CDR3 amino acids: CATLPPGNTEAFF. The CDR3 region has the DNA TGTGCCACACTGCCCCCAGGGAACACTGAAGCTTTCTTT.

This sequence joins TRBV2 and TRBJ1-2; possibly TRBD1 for D (6 bases). This CDR3 has 14 amino acids. V lost 3 bases, J lost 5 bases, and 13 bases lay in between. Germline V gene lookup returns CDR1 SNHLY and CDR2 FYNNEI. The CDR3 DNA reads as TGTGCCAGCAGTGAGGCGCCACAGGGTTATGGCTACACCTTC. Translation: CASSEAPQGYGYTF.

V is TRBV7-2 and J is TRBJ2-7; D possibly corresponds to TRBD1 (6 bases). The CDR3 spans 12 residues. CDR1 and CDR2 from the germline V gene are SGHTA and FQGNSA. V dropped 1 base and J dropped 12 bases, with 13 bases sitting between them. CDR3 amino acids: CASSLERTVAYF. Written as DNA, the CDR3 is TGTGCCAGCAGCTTAGAGAGGACAGTTGCGTACTTC. Combining the CDR3 with reference TRBV7-2 and TRBJ2-7 gives the whole variable domain GAGVSQSPSNKVTEKGKDVELRCDPISGHTALYWYRQSLGQGLEFLIYFQGNSAPDKSGLPSDRFSAERTGGSVSTLTIQRTQQEDSAVYLCASSLERTVAYFGPGTRLTVT.

V usage is TRBV5-8 and J usage is TRBJ2-3; possibly TRBD2 for D (5 bases). This CDR3 has 16 residues. Germline values: CDR1 SGHTS, CDR2 YDEGEE. Deletions cut 0 bases from V and 1 base from J, with 12 bases between. The CDR3 DNA reads TGTGCCAGCAGCTTGGATCTTCGGGGAGGCACAGATACGCAGTATTTT. Translating gives CASSLDLRGGTDTQYF.

V usage is TRBV5-4 and J usage is TRBJ2-3; D gene ambiguous. The CDR3 is made up of 16 amino acids. V was pared by 0 bases and J by 4 bases, with 15 bases between. Germline CDR1 reads SGHNT; CDR2 reads YYREEE (reference sequence). CDR3 amino acids: CASSLGRASGADTQYF. The CDR3 DNA reads TGTGCCAGCAGCTTGGGAAGGGCTTCAGGTGCAGATACGCAGTATTTT.

This rearrangement joins TRBV28 to TRBJ2-5, with 8 bases lining up with TRBD2. CDR3 length: 17 residues. The germline V gene encodes CDR1 MDHEN and CDR2 SYDVKM. V dropped 6 bases and J dropped 2; count of bases not matched to a gene: 14. The CDR3 loop is CASSPGPTSAKQETQYF. The CDR3 bases are TGTGCCAGCAGCCCTGGACCGACTAGCGCAAAACAAGAGACCCAGTACTTC.

The CDR3 coding sequence is TGTGCCAGCAGCTTAGTTCTTGGTAGCGGGAGTGCCAATGAGCAGTTCTTC. This sequence encodes CASSLVLGSGSANEQFF. The chain uses TRBV7-2 and TRBJ2-1; 9 positions agree with TRBD2. CDR3 length: 17 amino acids. V shed 1 base and J 6 bases; nucleotides not matched to a gene: 10. Germline loops: CDR1 SGHTA, CDR2 FQGNSA.

The V and J genes are TRBV25-1 and TRBJ1-1; possibly TRBD1 for D (5 bases). Germline CDR1 MGHDK, CDR2 SYGVNS. Trimming shortened V by 3 bases and J by 0 bases, and 11 bases separated the two germline ends. This CDR3 has 15 amino acids. CDR3: CASSDYSGLNTEAFF. The CDR3 DNA is TGTGCCAGCAGTGACTACTCAGGGTTGAACACTGAAGCTTTCTTT.

The chain uses TRBV28 and TRBJ1-2; D unresolved. The CDR3 has 15 amino acids. Germline CDR1 reads MDHEN; CDR2 reads SYDVKM. The V end was cut by 3 bases, the J end by 8 bases, with 19 bases between. The CDR3 DNA reads as TGTGCCAGCAGTTTGATGGCTGGGCAGCCACCCGGCTACACCTTC. Translating it yields CASSLMAGQPPGYTF.

The chain is built from TRBV25-1 and TRBJ1-1; D uncertain. Germline CDR1 is MGHDK and CDR2 is SYGVNS. Trimming cost V 2 bases and J 1 base, with 5 bases left between them. This CDR3 spans 13 amino acids. The CDR3 sequence is CASSEMGNTEAFF. The DNA for the CDR3 is TGTGCCAGCAGTGAAATGGGGAACACTGAAGCTTTCTTT.

The chain employs TRBV9 and TRBJ2-2; D uncertain. CDR1 is SGDLS and CDR2 is YYNGEE in the germline V gene. The CDR3 is 14 residues long. Trimming removed 4 bases at V and 3 bases at J, with 10 bases between. CDR3 sequence reads: CASSPHLDTGELFF. The CDR3 region has the DNA TGTGCCAGCAGCCCACACCTGGACACCGGGGAGCTGTTTTTT. The full variable domain, completed using reference TRBV9 and TRBJ2-2, is DSGVTQTPKHLITATGQRVTLRCSPRSGDLSVYWYQQSLDQGLQFLIQYYNGEERAKGNILERFSAQQFPDLHSELNLSSLELGDSALYFCASSPHLDTGELFFGEGSRLTVL.

The chain uses TRBV4-1 and TRBJ2-5; TRBD2 might be the D (7 bases). V was cut by 2 bases and J by 3 bases, with 16 bases left in between. CDR1 MGHRA and CDR2 YSYEKL come from the germline V gene. This CDR3 comprises 16 residues. CDR3 DNA sequence: TGCGCCAGCAGCCAACGGGGGGCCCTCTCCGAAGAGACCCAGTACTTC. Translated, it gives CASSQRGALSEETQYF.